These T cell receptor beta chains were read from a single sample in a study of blood T cell repertoires in COVID-19. The data were produced by immunoSEQ multiplex PCR, yet TCRdb's version contains in-frame clones alone and is incomplete. The data show about 210,000 clones, about four fifths seen once. Specimen: peripheral blood. The receptors derive from a middle-aged woman with active or convalescent COVID-19. Both conserved end residues are part of each CDR3. Each record gives: J gene, V gene, clone size, CDR3 protein. Clone size, where shown, is once, few, many, or a class for clones that have expanded.

TRBJ1-4 TRBV27 . CASSSWDREDEKLFF
TRBJ1-2 TRBV18 . CASSTTTGANYGYTF
TRBJ1-1 TRBV5-1 . CASSLGGQGDTEAFF
TRBJ2-1 TRBV11-2 . CASSLEAGTTYNEQFF
TRBJ2-2 TRBV7-2 . CASSSPVWVPRAGELFF
TRBJ1-5 TRBV30 once CAWSRQDNQPQHF
TRBJ2-7 TRBV6-6 . CASSPGLAGTYEQYF
TRBJ1-1 TRBV4-1 . CASSQDSGQGGRGTEAFF
TRBJ1-2 TRBV29-1 once CSVGEQEGYGYTF
TRBJ2-5 TRBV9 once CASSVTGTRGTQETQYF
TRBJ1-5 TRBV6-6 . CASSYLGGVGNQPQHF
TRBJ2-2 TRBV18 . CASSPTTATGELFF
TRBJ2-1 TRBV20-1 . CSASSTAGDYNEQFF
TRBJ2-1 TRBV6-1 . CASRLLAGGNEQFF
TRBJ2-7 TRBV18 . CASSTKADFYEQYF
TRBJ2-1 TRBV2 . CASREDRGLYNEQFF
TRBJ2-5 TRBV11-2 . CASSPRGGGETQYF
TRBJ2-4 TRBV4-2 . CASSQGGSGAKNIQYF
TRBJ1-1 TRBV28 . CASSFSRDKMNTEAFF
TRBJ1-1 TRBV19 . CASSLGTGKVNTEAFF
TRBJ1-2 TRBV7-9 . CASRVTGNLYGYTF
TRBJ1-2 TRBV5-1 . CASSAQQVPNYGYTF
TRBJ1-6 TRBV30 . CAWSTGSSYNSPLHF
TRBJ2-6 TRBV6-2/TRBV6-3 once CASNPGGLAGANVLTF
TRBJ1-4 TRBV7-2 . CASSLSSSEKLFF
TRBJ2-3 TRBV24-1 . CATSEPGQGADTQYF
TRBJ2-5 TRBV6-2/TRBV6-3 once CASSRVGVKGTQYF
TRBJ2-4 TRBV27 . CASTSARGAKNIQYF
TRBJ1-1 TRBV2 . CASSVGGEAFF
TRBJ1-2 TRBV10-3 . CAIAAGGQGPYF
TRBJ2-2 TRBV27 medium-sized CASSLFIQRGGTGELFF
TRBJ1-1 TRBV7-9 . CASSPTSTTEAFF
TRBJ1-1 TRBV30 once CAWSVWGNTGVNTEAFF
TRBJ1-1 TRBV29-1 . CSVDPAGANTEAFF
TRBJ2-3 TRBV5-3 few CARPVLSSTDTQYF
TRBJ1-1 TRBV5-1 . CASSLQGLDTEAFF
TRBJ1-1 TRBV27 . CASSLSPGMNTEAFF
TRBJ1-5 TRBV6-2/TRBV6-3 . CASSLTHSNQPQHF
TRBJ2-2 TRBV6-2/TRBV6-3 . CASSTPPVGLAGAYTGELFF
TRBJ2-5 TRBV6-1 . CASSEVGGETQYF
TRBJ2-3 TRBV14 . CASSQSSLYLTDTQYF
TRBJ2-7 TRBV24-1 many CATSDLLSDEQYF
TRBJ1-1 TRBV15 once CATSRDRAGTEAFF
TRBJ2-3 TRBV27 . CASSLIAGTQYF
TRBJ1-4 TRBV2 once CASSLRGGSEKLFF
TRBJ1-2 TRBV19 . CASSRFGYYYEGYTF
TRBJ2-3 TRBV6-5 . CASRDRGTQYF
TRBJ1-5 TRBV29-1 few CSHGAGPSQPQHF
TRBJ1-6 TRBV27 . CASSWGVRGGDSPLHF